These T cell receptor beta chains were read from a single sample in a study of identical twins. TCRdb re-called the 5' RACE reads with MiXCR, one entry per CDR3 protein. In the table there are 400,000 to 550,000 distinct CDR3 sequences, approximately 25% of which are singletons. These sequences were also reported in another study, on T cells expressing NK-cell markers.

The sample consisted of CD4+ T cells sorted from blood. The receptors shown here come from a woman under 30 in good health. CDR3s include the opening cysteine and the closing phenylalanine or tryptophan. D genes are given only for firm matches. Clone size is stated in some rows and not others, as once, few, many or a class when expanded.

J gene: TRBJ1-1; clone size: .; D gene: .; V gene: TRBV15; CDR3 protein: CATSRWGDAGTEAFF; CDR3 DNA: TGTGCCACCAGCAGGTGGGGGGACGCCGGCACTGAAGCTTTCTTT
J gene: TRBJ2-2; clone size: few; D gene: .; V gene: TRBV5-5; CDR3 protein: CASRKGQIIGELFF; CDR3 DNA: TGTGCCAGCAGAAAAGGACAGATCATCGGGGAGCTGTTTTTT
J gene: TRBJ2-4; clone size: few; D gene: .; V gene: TRBV6-2/TRBV6-3; CDR3 protein: CASSYGENIQYF; CDR3 DNA: TGTGCCAGCAGTTACGGGGAAAACATTCAGTACTTC
J gene: TRBJ2-2; clone size: .; D gene: .; V gene: TRBV4-1; CDR3 protein: CASSLYPGHITGELFF; CDR3 DNA: TGCGCCAGCAGTTTGTATCCGGGACACATCACCGGGGAGCTGTTTTTT
J gene: TRBJ1-2; clone size: .; D gene: .; V gene: TRBV12-3/TRBV12-4; CDR3 protein: CASSFPGSYGYTF; CDR3 DNA: TGTGCCAGCAGTTTCCCGGGGTCCTATGGCTACACCTTC
J gene: TRBJ2-1; clone size: .; D gene: .; V gene: TRBV10-3; CDR3 protein: CAISGGRQHSYNEQFF; CDR3 DNA: TGTGCCATCAGTGGCGGGCGACAGCACTCCTACAATGAGCAGTTCTTC
J gene: TRBJ2-3; clone size: few; D gene: TRBD1; V gene: TRBV7-9; CDR3 protein: CASSSQGAQAQYF; CDR3 DNA: TGTGCCAGCAGCTCCCAGGGGGCACAAGCGCAGTATTTT
J gene: TRBJ2-1; clone size: .; D gene: TRBD2; V gene: TRBV11-2; CDR3 protein: CASSLRGGGGDEQFF; CDR3 DNA: TGTGCCAGCAGCTTACGCGGCGGGGGGGGTGATGAGCAGTTCTTC
J gene: TRBJ1-2; clone size: once; D gene: .; V gene: TRBV20-1; CDR3 protein: CSAAEPGGGYTF; CDR3 DNA: TGCAGTGCTGCAGAACCGGGGGGCGGCTACACCTTC
J gene: TRBJ2-1; clone size: few; D gene: TRBD2; V gene: TRBV29-1; CDR3 protein: CSVVRGRAYNEQFF; CDR3 DNA: TGCAGCGTTGTTCGGGGGAGGGCCTACAATGAGCAGTTCTTC
J gene: TRBJ2-7; clone size: few; D gene: TRBD2; V gene: TRBV12-3/TRBV12-4; CDR3 protein: CASRTSGGGYEQYF; CDR3 DNA: TGTGCCAGCAGAACTAGCGGAGGGGGCTACGAGCAGTACTTC
J gene: TRBJ2-3; clone size: few; D gene: .; V gene: TRBV30; CDR3 protein: CAWSVGTRDTQYF; CDR3 DNA: TGTGCCTGGAGTGTAGGTACTAGAGATACGCAGTATTTT
J gene: TRBJ2-2; clone size: .; D gene: .; V gene: TRBV5-1; CDR3 protein: CASSLGGTSTGELFF; CDR3 DNA: TGCGCCAGCAGCTTGGGGGGCACCTCAACCGGGGAGCTGTTTTTT
J gene: TRBJ1-4; clone size: few; D gene: .; V gene: TRBV20-1; CDR3 protein: CSARGHNEKLFF; CDR3 DNA: TGCAGTGCTAGAGGCCATAATGAAAAACTGTTTTTT
J gene: TRBJ1-2; clone size: .; D gene: TRBD1; V gene: TRBV5-1; CDR3 protein: CASSWGQGSGYTF; CDR3 DNA: TGCGCCAGCAGTTGGGGACAGGGTTCAGGCTACACCTTC